One and the same sample provided the 20 T cell receptor beta chains below, sequenced in a study of cytomegalovirus exposure and HLA in healthy donors. The PCR used 60 Vbeta and 13 Jbeta primers. Profiling relied on immunoSEQ multiplex PCR, and the TCRdb table lists in-frame clones only, not all of them. This sample has over 65,000 clones, with over 70% found just once. The sample consisted of PBMCs. These receptors originate from a man aged 55-75 years in good health and CMV-seropositive.

The chain links TRBV6-1 to TRBJ2-7; 8 positions agree with TRBD1. From germline, CDR1 is MNHNS and CDR2 SASEGT. The CDR3 length is 13 residues. V lost 6 bases and J lost 5; bases outside the gene matches: 6. CDR3 DNA sequence: TGTGCCAGCAGGGAGACAGGGGTTGACGAGCAGTACTTC. It translates to CASRETGVDEQYF.

Concerning this clone: Other DNA sequences from this sample encode an identical CDR3 as well. The rearrangement joins TRBV5-4 to TRBJ1-2; 8 nucleotides line up with TRBD1. Trimming took 4 bases from V and 5 from J; bases not matched to a gene: 4. The CDR3 has 13 residues. CDR1 SGHNT and CDR2 YYREEE come from the germline V gene (reference sequence). CDR3 residues: CASSPDRGYGYTF. DNA for the CDR3: TGTGCCAGCAGCCCAGACAGGGGATATGGCTACACCTTC.

The V gene is TRBV6-1, the J gene TRBJ1-6; D is undetermined. This CDR3 is 13 amino acids long. Germline CDR1 MNHNS, CDR2 SASEGT. Trimming took 7 bases from V and 5 from J, leaving 9 bases between them. In DNA, the CDR3 is TGTGCCAGCAACCGCCAGAATAATTCACCCCTCCACTTT. As protein: CASNRQNNSPLHF.

The chain carries TRBV11-3 and TRBJ1-1; 11 bases align to TRBD1. Trimming cost V 1 base and J 4 bases; bases outside gene matches: 17. CDR1 and CDR2 from the germline V gene are SGHNT and YENEEA. This CDR3 is built from 20 residues. CDR3 in amino acids: CASSLGGLGPVGTGGTEAFF. The CDR3 bases are TGTGCCAGCAGCTTAGGGGGGCTAGGCCCCGTGGGGACAGGGGGCACTGAAGCTTTCTTT.

In its sample, this clone was seen a few times. The CDR3 DNA is TGTGCCAGCAGCTTAGACGGCGGAGGAAGGAGCACAGATACGCAGTATTTT. Its translation is CASSLDGGGRSTDTQYF. The chain is built from TRBV7-6 and TRBJ2-3; weak D call: TRBD2 (5 bases). The length of the CDR3 is 17 residues. The germline gives CDR1 SGHVS, CDR2 FNYEAQ. The V end lost 1 base, the J end lost 0 bases, and 14 bases lay between the germline ends. Full variable domain (outside the CDR3, taken from reference TRBV7-6 and TRBJ2-3): GAGVSQSPRYKVTKRGQDVALRCDPISGHVSLYWYRQALGQGPEFLTYFNYEAQQDKSGLPNDRFSAERPEGSISTLTIQRTEQRDSAMYRCASSLDGGGRSTDTQYFGPGTRLTVL.

The chain has TRBV6-7 and TRBJ1-2, with 9 bases lining up with TRBD1. TRBV6-7 is assigned to the ORF class and has an uncertain function. The V gene end was trimmed by 0 bases and the J gene end by 8 bases; junction bases not matched to a gene: 16. This CDR3 comprises 18 residues. The CDR3 spells CASSYSIPPYRGRWGYTF. The CDR3, as DNA: TGTGCCAGCAGTTACTCGATACCCCCCTACAGGGGGCGGTGGGGCTACACCTTC.

V gene TRBV7-2 combines with J gene TRBJ1-3; 7 bases line up with TRBD1. V shed 1 base and J 0 bases; nucleotides not matched to a gene: 3. CDR3 length: 16 amino acids. CDR1 is SGHTA and CDR2 is FQGNSA in the germline V gene. The CDR3 loop is CASSLGQGTSGNTIYF. The CDR3 DNA is TGTGCCAGCAGCTTAGGACAGGGTACCTCTGGAAACACCATATATTTT.

The chain links TRBV11-2 to TRBJ1-2, with TRBD1 as a possible D gene (6 bases). V dropped 6 bases and J dropped 5 bases, with 16 bases sitting between them. CDR3 length: 14 amino acids. Germline V gene data show CDR1 as SGHAT and CDR2 as FQNNGV. CDR3: CASRSSRGDYGYTF. The CDR3 DNA reads TGTGCCAGCAGAAGTTCCAGGGGAGATTATGGCTACACCTTC.

V gene TRBV5-1 combines with J gene TRBJ1-6; 7 nucleotides align to TRBD1. The ends lost 0 bases at V and 5 bases at J; junction bases unmatched: 2. Germline V gene sequence: CDR1 SGHRS, CDR2 YFSETQ. There are 15 residues in the CDR3. The CDR3 DNA reads as TGCGCCAGCAGCTTGGCAGGGACAGATAATTCACCCCTCCACTTT. Its protein is CASSLAGTDNSPLHF.

The rearrangement uses TRBV10-2 and TRBJ2-7; 9 positions agree with TRBD1. Germline V gene sequence: CDR1 WSHSY, CDR2 SAAADI. The ends lost 3 bases at V and 3 bases at J; junction bases unmatched: 15. The CDR3 totals 18 residues. The CDR3 region has the DNA TGCGCCAGCAGTGATTCCACGACCGGGACAGGGCGACTCTACGAGCAGTACTTC. Translation: CASSDSTTGTGRLYEQYF.

The V and J genes are TRBV5-1 and TRBJ2-3, with D possibly matching TRBD2 (6 bases). The V gene lost 4 bases and the J gene lost 4 bases, with 19 bases spanning the gap. This CDR3 contains 16 residues. Germline CDR1 SGHRS, CDR2 YFSETQ. CDR3 nucleotide sequence: TGCGCCAGCAGCCCGCGCGAGGGTAGCGGCGCAGATACGCAGTATTTT. Protein sequence: CASSPREGSGADTQYF.

The V call is TRBV5-1, the J call TRBJ1-1, with D uncertain. V shed 0 bases and J shed 1 base, with 7 bases lying between them. Looked up from germline, CDR1 is SGHRS and CDR2 is YFSETQ. The CDR3 runs to 14 residues. CDR3 in DNA: TGCGCCAGCAGCTTGGCCGGTCCGAACACTGAAGCTTTCTTT. It translates to CASSLAGPNTEAFF.

The CDR3, as DNA: TGTGCCATCAGTGAGTCGGCAGTTCGGCGGGGCTACACCTTC. This sequence encodes CAISESAVRRGYTF. The chain uses TRBV10-3 and TRBJ1-2; D is ambiguous. Germline assignment: CDR1 ENHRY and CDR2 SYGVKD. V was clipped by 0 bases and J by 8 bases, with 13 bases between them. The CDR3 has 14 residues.

This chain connects TRBV30 to TRBJ2-1; weak D call: TRBD2 (6 bases). The CDR3 totals 16 residues. Germline assignment: CDR1 GTSNPN and CDR2 SVGIG (reference sequence). Trimming took off 1 base at V and 1 base at J, with 14 bases between the two ends. The CDR3 DNA reads as TGTGCCTGGAGTGAGGAGGGCGGGGAATCCTACAATGAGCAGTTCTTC. This sequence encodes CAWSEEGGESYNEQFF.

V is TRBV19 and J is TRBJ2-7; D gene unclear. This CDR3 comprises 15 residues. Trimming left V 1 base short and J 4 bases short, with 14 bases between. CDR1 is LNHDA, CDR2 SQIVND, per germline (reference sequence). This CDR3 reads CASSIGYIPIYEQYF. Written as DNA, the CDR3 is TGTGCCAGTAGTATAGGGTACATTCCAATATACGAGCAGTACTTC.

This chain joins TRBV7-9 and TRBJ2-3; tentatively, D is TRBD2 (6 bases). The length of the CDR3 is 15 residues. Trimming took off 3 bases at V and 2 bases at J, with 12 bases between the two ends. Germline CDR1 is SEHNR and CDR2 is FQNEAQ (reference sequence). Here the CDR3 DNA reads TGTGCCAGCAGCTTTAATAGCGGCCCCACAGATACGCAGTATTTT. Translated, it gives CASSFNSGPTDTQYF. The variable domain in full, with the rest retrieved from reference TRBV7-9 and TRBJ2-3, is DTGVSQNPRHKITKRGQNVTFRCDPISEHNRLYWYRQTLGQGPEFLTYFQNEAQLEKSRLLSDRFSAERPKGSFSTLEIQRTEQGDSAMYLCASSFNSGPTDTQYFGPGTRLTVL.

The rearrangement uses TRBV9 and TRBJ1-2, with a possible D match to TRBD1 (6 bases). The germline CDR1 and CDR2 sequences are SGDLS and YYNGEE. Between the trimmed V and J ends, which lost 4 bases and 2 bases, there was a span of 12 bases. The CDR3 spans 14 residues. Here the CDR3 DNA reads TGTGCCAGCAGCCAGACGGGGGGCAACTATGGCTACACCTTC. Its translation: CASSQTGGNYGYTF.

V usage is TRBV7-8 and J usage is TRBJ2-2; 12 positions match TRBD1. V trimming: 3 bases; J trimming: 5 bases; junction bases outside the gene matches: 4. CDR1 SGHVS and CDR2 FQNEAQ come from the germline V gene. There are 16 residues in the CDR3. The CDR3 nucleotides are TGTGCCAGCAGCTTGGGACAGGGGGCCGTGACCGGGGAGCTGTTTTTT. Encoded protein: CASSLGQGAVTGELFF.

The gene calls are TRBV5-1 and TRBJ2-2; D might be TRBD1 (6 bases). The germline V and J ends were trimmed by 6 bases and 0 bases, with 15 bases remaining between them. The germline V gene encodes CDR1 SGHRS and CDR2 YFSETQ. The CDR3 is made up of 16 amino acids. In nucleotides, the CDR3 is TGCGCCAGCACCTTAGGACAGCTCCCGAACACCGGGGAGCTGTTTTTT. Protein sequence: CASTLGQLPNTGELFF.

This chain joins TRBV27 and TRBJ1-5; D is undetermined. This CDR3 contains 14 residues. V lost 2 bases and J 0 bases, leaving 5 bases between the germline ends. Germline V CDR1 and CDR2: MNHEY, SMNVEV (reference sequence). The CDR3 nucleotides are TGTGCCAGCAGTTTAGGAGGTAGCAATCAGCCCCAGCATTTT. Translation gives CASSLGGSNQPQHF.